The 20 T cell receptor beta chains listed next were all sequenced from one sample in a study of STAT3 mutations in large granular lymphocyte leukemia. The study, taken as a whole, reports: In T-cell large granular lymphocyte leukemia, about half of patients showed multiple immunodominant subclonotypes.

Their recognized antigens are unknown. Some clones are missing from TCRdb's copy, which holds only in-frame ones; the method was immunoSEQ multiplex PCR. The table has about 12,000 clones, about 85% seen once. Sequenced material: peripheral blood mononuclear cells. The receptors here all came from a man between 60 and 75 years old with T-cell large granular lymphocyte leukemia. Some clones in this sample may be carry-over from other donors' samples.

The chain is built from TRBV5-1 and TRBJ2-1, with 12 positions matching TRBD2. Germline-derived CDR1 and CDR2 are SGHRS and YFSETQ. This CDR3 contains 17 residues. V lost 4 bases, J lost 7 bases, and 12 bases stayed unmatched. The CDR3 bases are TGCGCCAGCAGCGACCGACTAGCGGGAGAGGTTAGGAATGAGCAGTTCTTC. Translation gives CASSDRLAGEVRNEQFF.

This sequence joins TRBV5-8 and TRBJ1-5; weak D call: TRBD1 (5 bases). The length of the CDR3 is 17 residues. V was clipped by 2 bases and J by 0 bases, with 15 bases between them. Germline CDR1 reads SGHTS; CDR2 reads YDEGEE. CDR3 sequence: CASSLLTDFYSNQPQHF. The CDR3 DNA reads as TGTGCCAGCAGCTTATTGACAGACTTTTATAGCAATCAGCCCCAGCATTTT.

The rearrangement uses TRBV10-3 and TRBJ1-5, with 9 nucleotides matching TRBD1. Germline values: CDR1 ENHRY, CDR2 SYGVKD. The V gene end was trimmed by 0 bases and the J gene end by 10 bases; junction bases not matched to a gene: 10. CDR3 size: 16 residues. The DNA for the CDR3 is TGTGCCATCAGTGAGTCGCCTTTCGACAGGGGGGGACCCCAGCATTTT. As protein: CAISESPFDRGGPQHF.

This clone was seen once. V is TRBV9 and J is TRBJ2-5; D unresolved. The V gene lost 1 base and the J gene lost 4 bases, with 5 bases spanning the gap. The CDR3 is 12 amino acids. Germline CDR1 is SGDLS and CDR2 is YYNGEE. The CDR3 loop is CASSVTGETQYF. The CDR3 region has the DNA TGTGCCAGCAGCGTAACGGGAGAGACCCAGTACTTC.

The chain is built from TRBV9 and TRBJ1-1, with D perhaps TRBD1 (5 bases). The germline V and J ends were trimmed by 4 bases and 1 base, with 14 bases remaining between them. The CDR3 runs to 15 residues. CDR1 is SGDLS, CDR2 YYNGEE, per germline. This chain's CDR3 is CASSPRGNQNTEAFF. In DNA form, the CDR3 reads TGTGCCAGCAGCCCCCGGGGCAATCAGAACACTGAAGCTTTCTTT.

The V gene is TRBV5-4, the J gene TRBJ2-2; a possible D gene is TRBD2 (6 bases). Trimming stripped 5 bases from V and 5 bases from J, with 13 bases between. The germline gives CDR1 SGHNT, CDR2 YYREEE (reference sequence). The CDR3 sequence is 14 residues long. CDR3 in amino acids: CASRHGTSTGELFF. In DNA form, the CDR3 reads TGTGCCAGCAGACACGGGACTTCTACCGGGGAGCTGTTTTTT.

V gene TRBV30 combines with J gene TRBJ1-4; D may be TRBD1 (6 bases). The germline V and J ends were trimmed by 1 base and 5 bases, with 11 bases remaining between them. The V gene's germline CDR1 is GTSNPN and CDR2 SVGIG (reference sequence). This CDR3 has 14 amino acids. The CDR3 DNA sequence: TGTGCCTGGAGTGGGGGGAGGGGGAATGAAAAACTGTTTTTT. Amino acids: CAWSGGRGNEKLFF.

The V call is TRBV18, the J call TRBJ1-3; 9 nucleotides align to TRBD1. The germline V gene has CDR1 KGHSH and CDR2 LQKENI. This CDR3 is built from 15 residues. With V trimmed by 1 base and J by 6 bases, 4 bases remained unmatched. CDR3: CASSPLGQGTNTIYF. The CDR3 nucleotides are TGTGCCAGCTCACCACTGGGACAGGGAACAAACACCATATATTTT.

This clone qualifies as medium-sized. The genes are TRBV2 and TRBJ1-5, with a weak D call TRBD1 (5 bases). The CDR3 sequence is 12 residues long. V was clipped by 11 bases and J by 8 bases, with 16 bases between them. Germline V gene data show CDR1 as SNHLY and CDR2 as FYNNEI. CDR3 DNA sequence: TGTGCCGGAGGGACGGGCCGTGAGCCCCAGCATTTT. Residues: CAGGTGREPQHF.

The chain is built from TRBV5-4 and TRBJ2-5; a weak D match, TRBD2 (6 bases). V was trimmed by 0 bases and J by 5 bases, leaving 17 bases between them. The length of the CDR3 is 16 residues. Per germline, CDR1 SGHNT and CDR2 YYREEE (reference sequence). The CDR3 DNA follows: TGTGCCAGCAGCTTGGAGCCGCTAGCGAGGCGGGAGACCCAGTACTTC. Translating it yields CASSLEPLARRETQYF.

V usage is TRBV5-4 and J usage is TRBJ2-3, with D perhaps being TRBD1 or TRBD2 (6 bases each). Per the germline V gene, CDR1 is SGHNT and CDR2 is YYREEE (reference sequence). V was trimmed by 4 bases and J by 4 bases, leaving 16 bases between them. The CDR3 runs to 15 residues. The CDR3 nucleotides are TGTGCCAGCAGCCCGGTGGGGGGCTCCGCAGATACGCAGTATTTT. It codes for CASSPVGGSADTQYF.

The count of this clone is one. CDR3 protein: CASSLAETYRPGYTF. In DNA form, the CDR3 reads TGTGCCAGCAGCTTAGCCGAGACGTATCGTCCTGGCTACACCTTC. The V and J genes are TRBV7-2 and TRBJ1-2; D not certain. V shed 0 bases and J shed 7 bases, with 15 bases lying between them. This CDR3 spans 15 amino acids. Germline V gives CDR1 SGHTA, CDR2 FQGNSA.

The chain joins TRBV15 to TRBJ1-1; possible D gene TRBD1, 6 bases. V dropped 5 bases and J dropped 2 bases, with 15 bases sitting between them. Germline assignment: CDR1 LNHNV and CDR2 YYDKDF (reference sequence). CDR3 length: 15 residues. CDR3 sequence reads: CATSLRRTANTEAFF. In DNA, the CDR3 is TGTGCCACCAGCCTTCGAAGGACAGCTAACACTGAAGCTTTCTTT.

This clone was seen only a few times. The genes are TRBV7-3 and TRBJ2-1; D possibly corresponds to TRBD1 (5 bases). Trimming left V 2 bases short and J 5 bases short, with 10 bases between. The CDR3 is made up of 14 amino acids. Germline CDR1 SGHTA, CDR2 FQGTGA. CDR3 DNA sequence: TGTGCCAGCAGCTTAGGGGCAACCAACAATGAGCAGTTCTTC. Protein product: CASSLGATNNEQFF.

This sequence joins TRBV20-1 and TRBJ2-5; D not resolved. Germline CDR1 reads DFQATT; CDR2 reads SNEGSKA (reference sequence). The V gene lost 3 bases and the J gene lost 14 bases, with 16 bases spanning the gap. CDR3 length equals 11 residues. The CDR3 DNA sequence: TGCAGTGCTAGTCGTTTTCTATGCGGTTACTTC. Its protein product is CSASRFLCGYF.

The rearrangement uses TRBV5-4 and TRBJ2-1; D is undetermined. This CDR3 has 12 residues. Trimming removed 6 bases from V and 7 bases from J, with 11 bases in between. Per the germline V gene, CDR1 is SGHNT and CDR2 is YYREEE (reference sequence). The CDR3 DNA reads as TGTGCCAGCACACCCGATTGGAATGAGCAGTTCTTC. Its translation: CASTPDWNEQFF.

The rearrangement links TRBV29-1 to TRBJ1-2; a possible D gene is TRBD1 (5 bases). Trimming took off 6 bases at V and 5 bases at J, with 13 bases between the two ends. CDR3 size: 12 residues. Germline V gene sequence: CDR1 SQVTM, CDR2 ANQGSEA. The CDR3 DNA follows: TGCAGCGTCGGGACTTTAGGGTATGGCTACACCTTC. As protein: CSVGTLGYGYTF.

The chain joins TRBV27 to TRBJ2-6, with 8 bases aligning to TRBD1. The CDR3 contains 17 residues. CDR1 and CDR2 from the germline V gene are MNHEY and SMNVEV (reference sequence). V shed 5 bases and J 0 bases; nucleotides not matched to a gene: 6. The CDR3, as DNA: TGTGCCAGCAGTCGGCGGGACAGGACCTCTGGGGCCAACGTCCTGACTTTC. Encoded protein: CASSRRDRTSGANVLTF.

The CDR3 here is CASSEARGIQETQYF. CDR3 DNA: TGTGCCAGCAGTGAAGCCAGGGGGATACAAGAGACCCAGTACTTC. The V gene is TRBV25-1, the J gene TRBJ2-5, with TRBD1 matching over 7 bases. J was trimmed by 2 bases and V by 2 bases; bases with no gene match: 5. CDR3 length: 15 residues. Germline V gives CDR1 MGHDK, CDR2 SYGVNS.

The chain is built from TRBV7-2 and TRBJ2-7; D uncertain. Germline V gene lookup returns CDR1 SGHTA and CDR2 FQGNSA. The CDR3 length is 13 residues. V was shortened by 0 bases and J by 6 bases, with 9 bases between the two germline ends. The CDR3 DNA follows: TGTGCCAGCAGCTTAGCTGCGCGAGGCGAGCAGTACTTC. It translates to CASSLAARGEQYF.